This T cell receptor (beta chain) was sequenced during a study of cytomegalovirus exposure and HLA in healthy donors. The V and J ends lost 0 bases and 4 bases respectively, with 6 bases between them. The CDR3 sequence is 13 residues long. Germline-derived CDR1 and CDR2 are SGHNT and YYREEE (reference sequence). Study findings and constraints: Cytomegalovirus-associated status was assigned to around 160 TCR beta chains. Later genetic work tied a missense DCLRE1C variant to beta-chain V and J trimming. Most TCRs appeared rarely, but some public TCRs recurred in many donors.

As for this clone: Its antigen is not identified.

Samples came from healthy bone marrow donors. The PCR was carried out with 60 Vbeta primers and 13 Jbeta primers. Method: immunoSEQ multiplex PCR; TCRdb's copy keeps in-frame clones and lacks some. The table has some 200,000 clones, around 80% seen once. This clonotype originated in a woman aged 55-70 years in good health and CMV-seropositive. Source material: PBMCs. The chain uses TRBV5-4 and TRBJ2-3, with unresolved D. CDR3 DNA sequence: TGTGCCAGCAGCTTGGCCTTTGCAGATACGCAGTATTTT. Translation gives CASSLAFADTQYF.